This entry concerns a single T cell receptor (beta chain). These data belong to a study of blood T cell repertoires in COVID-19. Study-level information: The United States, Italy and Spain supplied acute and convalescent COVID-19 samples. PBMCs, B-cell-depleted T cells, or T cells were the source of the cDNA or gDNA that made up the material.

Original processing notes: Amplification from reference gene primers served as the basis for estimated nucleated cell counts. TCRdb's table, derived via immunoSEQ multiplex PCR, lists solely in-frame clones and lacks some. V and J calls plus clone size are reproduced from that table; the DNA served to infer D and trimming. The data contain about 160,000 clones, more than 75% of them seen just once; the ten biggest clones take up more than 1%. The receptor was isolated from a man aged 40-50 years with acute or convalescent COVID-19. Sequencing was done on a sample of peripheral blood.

CDR3: CASSARTGSGQETQYF. For the CDR3, the DNA is TGTGCCAGCAGCGCCCGGACAGGGAGCGGTCAAGAGACCCAGTACTTC. The chain is built from TRBV7-2 and TRBJ2-5, with 8 bases that match TRBD1. Germline trimming cut 5 bases from V and 2 bases from J; bases unmatched to any gene: 10. CDR3 length: 16 amino acids. Germline V lookup: CDR1 SGHTA, CDR2 FQGNSA. Combining the CDR3 with reference TRBV7-2 and TRBJ2-5 gives the whole variable domain GAGVSQSPSNKVTEKGKDVELRCDPISGHTALYWYRQSLGQGLEFLIYFQGNSAPDKSGLPSDRFSAERTGGSVSTLTIQRTQQEDSAVYLCASSARTGSGQETQYFGPGTRLLVL.